This T cell receptor (beta chain) was recovered during a study of early T cells in non-severe SARS-CoV-2 infection (dated by TCRdb to about 2021). Broadly, across the study: Because TCR sequencing was done on bulk RNA from unsorted whole blood, the alpha and beta chains could not be paired.

Only a few counts were recorded for this clonotype. Its antigen target is currently unknown. Per-base quality was not reported, and no clone a single base away is much larger than it. A case-control design nested within a healthcare worker cohort in London, UK, was used, with weekly nasopharyngeal swab PCR tests and blood sampling performed. Healthcare workers were enrolled in the week of the UK lockdown, from 23 to 31 March 2020, and were followed every week for up to roughly 15 weeks. Library preparation was by 5' RACE. The sequencer was a NextSeq 500. The TCR library protocol attached unique molecular identifiers to individual cDNA molecules to correct for sequencing error and PCR bias. TCR alpha and beta chains were both sequenced, and the abundances of alpha and beta sequences in each sample were closely correlated with each other. The study's processing was this. V gene, J gene and CDR3 annotation of TCR sequences was performed with Decombinator V4. TCRs were defined as expanded if a significant change between any two time points was detected under a Poisson model with p below 0.0001. TCR abundances were normalised to the total number of TCRs sequenced per sample and expressed as counts per million. VDJdb, accessed on 1 November 2021, was searched for TCRs annotated for CMV, EBV and SARS-CoV-2, and TCRs annotated for more than one antigen were excluded. The raw public reads went through TCRdb reprocessing: fastp at Q25, MiXCR clone calling, in-frame beta chains kept. When rows share a CDR3 protein, they turn into one entry using the most common DNA and genes. The authors' filters were not applied to this entry. The sample profile shows 55,000 to 75,000 distinct CDR3 sequences; over 8% of them were found once. The top ten constitute roughly a sixth of the sample.

General study outcomes and caveats: VDJdb matching was skewed toward anti-spike CD8 responses and likely underestimated virus-specific expansions, missing private and CD4 specificities.

The TCR was taken from an adult who was a healthcare worker with PCR-confirmed SARS-CoV-2 infection or an uninfected control (not recorded which). The sequencing here drew on whole blood, taken at baseline.

Here the CDR3 is given as CASSPRVTGGEAFF. The DNA is as follows: TGTGCCAGCAGCCCTCGAGTGACAGGGGGCGAAGCTTTCTTT. Recombination connected TRBV11-2 to TRBJ1-1, with 10 middle bases fitting TRBD1. The germline V gene sets CDR1 to SGHAT and CDR2 to FQNNGV. From cysteine to phenylalanine, the CDR3 is 14 amino acids long. Kept here is only the CDR3 DNA, which spans 42 bases and is read in frame from base 1. The V end gives up 5 bases and the J end 8 bases, leaving 8 bases in the junction not matched to a gene. The full variable domain, with segments outside the CDR3 supplied by the reference TRBV11-2 and TRBJ1-1 proteins, appears as EAGVAQSPRYKIIEKRQSVAFWCNPISGHATLYWYQQILGQGPKLLIQFQNNGVVDDSQLPKDRFSAERLKGVDSTLKIQPAKLEDSAVYLCASSPRVTGGEAFFGQGTRLTVV.